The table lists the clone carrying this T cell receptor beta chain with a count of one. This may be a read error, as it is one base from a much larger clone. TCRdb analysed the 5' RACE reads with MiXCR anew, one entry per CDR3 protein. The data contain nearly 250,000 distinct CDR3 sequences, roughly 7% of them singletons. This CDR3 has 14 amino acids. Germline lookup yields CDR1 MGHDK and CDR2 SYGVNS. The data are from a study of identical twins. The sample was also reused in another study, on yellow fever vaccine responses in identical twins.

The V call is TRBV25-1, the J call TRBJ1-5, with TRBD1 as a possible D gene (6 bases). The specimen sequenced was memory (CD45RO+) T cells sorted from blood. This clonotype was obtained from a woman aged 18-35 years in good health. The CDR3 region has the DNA TGTGCCAGCAGCTCTTTACAGGGAAATCAGCCCCAGCAATTT. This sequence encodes CASSSLQGNQPQQF.